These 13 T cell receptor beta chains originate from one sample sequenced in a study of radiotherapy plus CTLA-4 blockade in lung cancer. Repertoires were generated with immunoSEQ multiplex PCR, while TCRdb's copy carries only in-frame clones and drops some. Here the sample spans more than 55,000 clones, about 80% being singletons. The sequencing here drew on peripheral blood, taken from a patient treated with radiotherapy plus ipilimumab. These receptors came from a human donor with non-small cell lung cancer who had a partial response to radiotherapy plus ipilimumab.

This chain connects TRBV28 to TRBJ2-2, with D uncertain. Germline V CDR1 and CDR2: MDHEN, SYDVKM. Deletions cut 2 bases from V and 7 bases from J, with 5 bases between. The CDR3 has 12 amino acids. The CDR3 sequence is CASSLIIGELFF. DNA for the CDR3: TGTGCCAGCAGTTTAATTATCGGGGAGCTGTTTTTT.

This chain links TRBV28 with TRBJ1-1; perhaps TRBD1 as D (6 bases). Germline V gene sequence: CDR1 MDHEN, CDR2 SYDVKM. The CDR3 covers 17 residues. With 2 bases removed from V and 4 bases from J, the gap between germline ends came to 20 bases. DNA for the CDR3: TGTGCCAGCAGTTTAGAAGACAGGACCGGGATGGCCACTGAAGCTTTCTTT. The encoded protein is CASSLEDRTGMATEAFF.

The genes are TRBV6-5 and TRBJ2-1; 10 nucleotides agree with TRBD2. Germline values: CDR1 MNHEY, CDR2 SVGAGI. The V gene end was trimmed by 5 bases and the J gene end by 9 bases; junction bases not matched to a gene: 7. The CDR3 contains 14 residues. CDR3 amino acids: CASSRTGTSAEQFF. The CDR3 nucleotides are TGTGCCAGCAGTCGTACCGGGACTAGCGCTGAGCAGTTCTTC.

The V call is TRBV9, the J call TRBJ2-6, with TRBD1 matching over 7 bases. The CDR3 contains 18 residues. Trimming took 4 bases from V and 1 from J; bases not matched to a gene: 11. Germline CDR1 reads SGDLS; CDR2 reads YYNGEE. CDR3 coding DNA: TGTGCCAGCAGCCTTCATTCCCTCAGGGGGTCTGGGGCCAACGTCCTGACTTTC. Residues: CASSLHSLRGSGANVLTF.

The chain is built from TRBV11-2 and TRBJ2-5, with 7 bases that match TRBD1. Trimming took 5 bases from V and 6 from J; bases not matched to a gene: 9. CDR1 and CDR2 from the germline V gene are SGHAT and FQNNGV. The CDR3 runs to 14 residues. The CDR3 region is CASSVDRSRQTQYF. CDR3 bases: TGTGCCAGCAGCGTGGACAGGTCAAGGCAGACCCAGTACTTC.

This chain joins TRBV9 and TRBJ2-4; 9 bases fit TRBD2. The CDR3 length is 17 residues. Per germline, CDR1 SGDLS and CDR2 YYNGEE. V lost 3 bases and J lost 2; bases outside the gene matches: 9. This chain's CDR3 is CASSEFAGGLSKNIQYF. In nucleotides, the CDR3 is TGTGCCAGCAGCGAATTCGCGGGGGGGCTATCCAAAAACATTCAGTACTTC.

The CDR3 reads CALNAGLNTEAFF. The CDR3 nucleotides read TGTGCCCTTAACGCAGGCTTGAACACTGAAGCTTTCTTT. V is TRBV30 and J is TRBJ1-1; D unresolved. V shed 8 bases and J shed 0 bases, with 13 bases lying between them. CDR1 and CDR2 from the germline V gene are GTSNPN and SVGIG (reference sequence). The CDR3 is 13 amino acids. The entire variable domain, with the rest obtained from reference TRBV30 and TRBJ1-1, is as follows: SQTIHQWPATLVQPVGSPLSLECTVEGTSNPNLYWYRQAAGRGLQLLFYSVGIGQISSEVPQNLSASRPQDRQFILSSKKLLLSDSGFYLCALNAGLNTEAFFGQGTRLTVV.

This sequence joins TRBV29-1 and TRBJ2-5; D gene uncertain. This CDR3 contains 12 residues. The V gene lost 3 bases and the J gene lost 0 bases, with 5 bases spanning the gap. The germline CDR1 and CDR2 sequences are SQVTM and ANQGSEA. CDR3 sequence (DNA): TGCAGCGTTGACCAGGACCAAGAGACCCAGTACTTC. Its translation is CSVDQDQETQYF.

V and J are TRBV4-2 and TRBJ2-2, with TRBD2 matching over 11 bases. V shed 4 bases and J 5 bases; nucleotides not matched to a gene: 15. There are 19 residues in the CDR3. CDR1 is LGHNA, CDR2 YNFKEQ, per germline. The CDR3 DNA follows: TGTGCCAGCAGCCCATCGTCGGGGCTAGCGGGGGGTGGAACCGGGGAGCTGTTTTTT. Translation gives CASSPSSGLAGGGTGELFF.

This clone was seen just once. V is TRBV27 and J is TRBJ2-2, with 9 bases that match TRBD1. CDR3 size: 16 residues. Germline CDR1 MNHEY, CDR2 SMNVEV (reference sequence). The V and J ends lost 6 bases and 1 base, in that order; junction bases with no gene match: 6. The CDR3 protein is CASRGQGTWNTGELFF. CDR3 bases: TGTGCCAGCAGAGGACAGGGGACTTGGAACACCGGGGAGCTGTTTTTT.

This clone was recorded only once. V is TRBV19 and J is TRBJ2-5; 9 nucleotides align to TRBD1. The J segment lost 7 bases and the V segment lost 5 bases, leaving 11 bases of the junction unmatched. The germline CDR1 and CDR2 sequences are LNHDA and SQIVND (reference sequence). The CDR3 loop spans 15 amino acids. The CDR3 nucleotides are TGTGCCAGTAGTGTCGCCGGGACAGGGATAGGGACCCAGTACTTC. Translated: CASSVAGTGIGTQYF.

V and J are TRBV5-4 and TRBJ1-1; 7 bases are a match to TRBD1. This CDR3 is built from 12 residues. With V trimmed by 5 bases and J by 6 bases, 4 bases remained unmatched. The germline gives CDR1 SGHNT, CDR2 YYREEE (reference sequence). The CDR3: CASSFQGAEAFF. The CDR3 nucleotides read TGTGCCAGCAGTTTCCAGGGGGCTGAAGCTTTCTTT.

CDR3 in amino acids: CASSPGQVNYGYTF. CDR3 bases: TGTGCCAGCAGTCCAGGACAGGTTAACTATGGCTACACCTTC. The chain uses TRBV6-1 and TRBJ1-2; 7 bases are a match to TRBD1. Trimming took 5 bases from V and 1 from J; bases not matched to a gene: 4. In germline, CDR1 is MNHNS, CDR2 SASEGT. This CDR3 is built from 14 residues.